The T cell receptor beta chain described here comes from a study of beta chain features in type 1 diabetes. The V segment lost 3 bases and the J segment 6 bases; nucleotides outside the gene matches: 6. The CDR3 loop spans 15 amino acids. CDR1 is SEHNR, CDR2 FQNEAQ, per germline (reference sequence). Note on this clone: Antigen: not known.

Study-wide results and caveats: All four CD4+ subsets from Type 1 diabetes patients carried moderately but significantly shorter TCRB CDR3s.

Without exception, sorted populations had purity beyond 95%. Investigators reverse transcribed all isolated RNA, so they sequenced expressed TCRB transcripts. Using immunoSEQ multiplex PCR, the repertoire was profiled, and TCRdb retains in-frame clones only, with some absent. The data hold roughly 300,000 clones, with 9.3% observed a single time. This chain links TRBV7-9 with TRBJ2-1; TRBD2 aligns across 9 bases. The sequence was collected from a man aged 25-45 years with type 1 diabetes. Material: central memory CD4+ T cells from blood. CDR3 amino acids: CASSFLSGGSNEQFF. DNA for the CDR3: TGTGCCAGCAGCTTTTTAAGCGGGGGGTCCAATGAGCAGTTCTTC.